The entry that follows covers one T cell receptor (beta chain) sequence. The V gene's germline CDR1 is SGHKS and CDR2 YYEKEE (reference sequence). The length of the CDR3 is 12 residues. The V end lost 3 bases, the J end lost 7 bases, and 8 bases lay between the germline ends. The data were taken from a study of blood T cell repertoires in COVID-19. In the original workflow: Estimation of nucleated cell counts relied on the amplification of reference gene primers. Sequenced by immunoSEQ multiplex PCR; TCRdb stores in-frame clones only, minus some. V and J calls and clone size are copied from that table; D and trimming were computed from the DNA. This sample has hundreds of thousands of clones, with about nine tenths found just once. Enrolled through a virtual design, the participants were between roughly 18 and 95 years of age and came from 24 US areas. Cohort 3 recovery required two negative PCRs, clearance, or symptom resolution.

This chain connects TRBV5-5 to TRBJ2-1; D might be TRBD2 (5 bases). The receptor was isolated from a woman aged 25 to 39 who had recovered from COVID-19. The sequenced sample consisted of PBMCs or T cells enriched from blood (not recorded which). The CDR3 DNA reads TGTGCCAGCAGCTCTAGGAGGAATGAGCAGTTCTTC. It yields the protein CASSSRRNEQFF.